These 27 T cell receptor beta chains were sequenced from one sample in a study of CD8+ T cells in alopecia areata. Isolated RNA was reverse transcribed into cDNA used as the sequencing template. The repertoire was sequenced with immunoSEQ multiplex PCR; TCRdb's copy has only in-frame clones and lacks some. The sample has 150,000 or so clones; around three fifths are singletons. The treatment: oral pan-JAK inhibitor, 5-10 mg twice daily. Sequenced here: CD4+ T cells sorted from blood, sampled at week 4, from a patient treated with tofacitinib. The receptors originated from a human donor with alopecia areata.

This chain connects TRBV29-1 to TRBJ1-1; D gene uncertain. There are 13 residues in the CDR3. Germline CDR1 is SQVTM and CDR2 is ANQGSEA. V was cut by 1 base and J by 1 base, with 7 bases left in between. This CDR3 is CSVEGWGNTEAFF. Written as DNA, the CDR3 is TGCAGCGTTGAAGGATGGGGGAACACTGAAGCTTTCTTT.

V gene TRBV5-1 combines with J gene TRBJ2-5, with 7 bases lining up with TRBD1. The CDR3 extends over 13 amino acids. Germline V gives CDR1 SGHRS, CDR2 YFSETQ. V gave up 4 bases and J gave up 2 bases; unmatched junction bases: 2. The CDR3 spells CASSQGQQETQYF. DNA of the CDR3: TGCGCCAGCAGCCAGGGACAGCAAGAGACCCAGTACTTC.

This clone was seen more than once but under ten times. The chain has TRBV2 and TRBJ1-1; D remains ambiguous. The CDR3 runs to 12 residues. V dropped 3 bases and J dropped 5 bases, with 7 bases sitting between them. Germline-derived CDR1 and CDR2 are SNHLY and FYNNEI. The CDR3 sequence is CASSDVHTEAFF. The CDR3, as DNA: TGTGCCAGCAGTGATGTTCATACTGAAGCTTTCTTT.

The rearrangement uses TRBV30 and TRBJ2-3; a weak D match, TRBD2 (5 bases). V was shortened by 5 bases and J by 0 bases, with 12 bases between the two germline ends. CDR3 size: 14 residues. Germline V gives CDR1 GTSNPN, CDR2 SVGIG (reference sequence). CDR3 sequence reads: CAWGQAASTDTQYF. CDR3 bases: TGTGCCTGGGGCCAAGCGGCTAGCACAGATACGCAGTATTTT.

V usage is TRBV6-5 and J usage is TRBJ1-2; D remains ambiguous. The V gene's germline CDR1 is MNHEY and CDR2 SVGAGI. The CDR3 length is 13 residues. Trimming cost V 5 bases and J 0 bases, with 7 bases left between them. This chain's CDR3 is CASSRLPNYGYTF. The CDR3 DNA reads TGTGCCAGCAGTAGGCTGCCTAACTATGGCTACACCTTC.

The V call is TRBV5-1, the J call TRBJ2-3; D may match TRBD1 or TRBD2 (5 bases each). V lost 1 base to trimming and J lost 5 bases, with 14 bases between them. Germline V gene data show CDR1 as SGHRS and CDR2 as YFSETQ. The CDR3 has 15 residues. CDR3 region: CASSLLGTRGDTQYF. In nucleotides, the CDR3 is TGCGCCAGCAGCTTGTTGGGGACCCGGGGAGATACGCAGTATTTT.

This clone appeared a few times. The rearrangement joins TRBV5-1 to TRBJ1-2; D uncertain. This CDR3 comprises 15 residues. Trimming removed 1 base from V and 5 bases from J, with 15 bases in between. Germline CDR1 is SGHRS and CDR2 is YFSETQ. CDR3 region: CASSLTPQSGYGYTF. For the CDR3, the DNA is TGCGCCAGCAGCTTGACACCCCAGAGTGGGTATGGCTACACCTTC.

The CDR3 spells CASSYSRGAGANVLTF. The CDR3 DNA reads as TGTGCCAGCAGTTACAGCCGGGGGGCTGGGGCCAACGTCCTGACTTTC. The V call is TRBV6-5, the J call TRBJ2-6, with TRBD2 identical over 7 bases. V lost 2 bases, J lost 2 bases, and 3 bases stayed unmatched. CDR3 length equals 16 residues. Per the germline V gene, CDR1 is MNHEY and CDR2 is SVGAGI.

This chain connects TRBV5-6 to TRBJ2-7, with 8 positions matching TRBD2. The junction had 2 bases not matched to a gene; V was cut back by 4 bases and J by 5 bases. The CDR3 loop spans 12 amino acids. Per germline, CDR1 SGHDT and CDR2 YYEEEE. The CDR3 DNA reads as TGTGCCAGCAGCCCGGGAGGGGACGAGCAGTACTTC. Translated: CASSPGGDEQYF. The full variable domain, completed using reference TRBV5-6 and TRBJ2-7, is DAGVTQSPTHLIKTRGQQVTLRCSPKSGHDTVSWYQQALGQGPQFIFQYYEEEERQRGNFPDRFSGHQFPNYSSELNVNALLLGDSALYLCASSPGGDEQYFGPGTRLTVT.

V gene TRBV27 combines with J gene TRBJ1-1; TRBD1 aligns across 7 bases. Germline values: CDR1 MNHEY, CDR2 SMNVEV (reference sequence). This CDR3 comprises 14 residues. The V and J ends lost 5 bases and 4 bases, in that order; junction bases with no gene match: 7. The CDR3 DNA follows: TGTGCCAGCAGTCCACGACAGGGAAGCACTGAAGCTTTCTTT. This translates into CASSPRQGSTEAFF.

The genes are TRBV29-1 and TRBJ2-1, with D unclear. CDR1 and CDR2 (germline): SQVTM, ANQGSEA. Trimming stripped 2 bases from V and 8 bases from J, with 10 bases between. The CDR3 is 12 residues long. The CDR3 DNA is TGCAGCGTTGAATCCGGTGGGGATGAGCAGTTCTTC. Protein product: CSVESGGDEQFF.

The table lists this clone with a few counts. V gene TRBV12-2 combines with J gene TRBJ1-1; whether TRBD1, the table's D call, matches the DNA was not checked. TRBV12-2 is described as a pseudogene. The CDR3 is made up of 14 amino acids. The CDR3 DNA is TGTGCAAGTCGCTTCCCCCTAGGGGACACTGAAGCTTTCTTT. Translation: CASRFPLGDTEAFF.

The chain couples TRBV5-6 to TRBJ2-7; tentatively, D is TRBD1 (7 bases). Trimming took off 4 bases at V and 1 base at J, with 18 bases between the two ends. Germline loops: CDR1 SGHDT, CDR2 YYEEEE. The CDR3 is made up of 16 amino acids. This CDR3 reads CASSQYRTGLSYEQYF. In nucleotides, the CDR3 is TGTGCCAGCAGCCAGTACAGGACAGGACTATCCTACGAGCAGTACTTC. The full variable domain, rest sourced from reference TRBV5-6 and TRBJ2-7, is DAGVTQSPTHLIKTRGQQVTLRCSPKSGHDTVSWYQQALGQGPQFIFQYYEEEERQRGNFPDRFSGHQFPNYSSELNVNALLLGDSALYLCASSQYRTGLSYEQYFGPGTRLTVT.

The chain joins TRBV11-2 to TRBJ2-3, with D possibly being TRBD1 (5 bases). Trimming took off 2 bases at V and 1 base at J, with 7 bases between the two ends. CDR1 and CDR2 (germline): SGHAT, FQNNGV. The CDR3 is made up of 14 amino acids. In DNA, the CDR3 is TGTGCCAGCAGCTTACAGACAGGCACAGATACGCAGTATTTT. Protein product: CASSLQTGTDTQYF.

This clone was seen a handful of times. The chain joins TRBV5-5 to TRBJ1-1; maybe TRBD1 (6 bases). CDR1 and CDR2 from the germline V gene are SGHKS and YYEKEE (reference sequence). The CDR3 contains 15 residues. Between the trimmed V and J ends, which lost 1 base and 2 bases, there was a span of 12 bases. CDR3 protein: CASSLLADSNTEAFF. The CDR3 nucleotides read TGTGCCAGCAGCTTGTTGGCGGACAGTAACACTGAAGCTTTCTTT. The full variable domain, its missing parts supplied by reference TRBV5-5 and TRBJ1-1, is DAGVTQSPTHLIKTRGQQVTLRCSPISGHKSVSWYQQVLGQGPQFIFQYYEKEERGRGNFPDRFSARQFPNYSSELNVNALLLGDSALYLCASSLLADSNTEAFFGQGTRLTVV.

DNA for the CDR3: TGTGCCAGCAGCTCAGATTGGAGTAACTACGAGCAGTACTTC. This sequence encodes CASSSDWSNYEQYF. The chain links TRBV11-1 to TRBJ2-7; D not resolved. There are 14 residues in the CDR3. The ends were cut back, 4 bases at V and 3 bases at J, with 13 bases in the middle. Germline loops: CDR1 SGHAT, CDR2 FQDESV (reference sequence).

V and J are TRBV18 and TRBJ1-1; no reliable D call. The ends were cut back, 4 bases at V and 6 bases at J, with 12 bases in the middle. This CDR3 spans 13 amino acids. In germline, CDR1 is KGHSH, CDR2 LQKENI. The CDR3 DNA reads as TGTGCCAGCTCACACCCCCCCTCCTCTGAAGCTTTCTTT. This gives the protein CASSHPPSSEAFF.

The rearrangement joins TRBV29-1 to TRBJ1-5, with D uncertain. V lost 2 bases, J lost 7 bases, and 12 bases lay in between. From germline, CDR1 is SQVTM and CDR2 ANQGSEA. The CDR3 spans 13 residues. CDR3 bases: TGCAGCGTTGAATGTTTGGGGAAACAGCCCCAGCATTTT. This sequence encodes CSVECLGKQPQHF. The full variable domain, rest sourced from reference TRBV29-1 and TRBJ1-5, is SAVISQKPSRDICQRGTSLTIQCQVDSQVTMMFWYRQQPGQSLTLIATANQGSEATYESGFVIDKFPISRPNLTFSTLTVSNMSPEDSSIYLCSVECLGKQPQHFGDGTRLSIL.

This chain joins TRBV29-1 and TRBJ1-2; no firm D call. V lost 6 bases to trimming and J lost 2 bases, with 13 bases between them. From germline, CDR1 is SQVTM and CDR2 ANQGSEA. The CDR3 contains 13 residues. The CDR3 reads CSVARGGNYGYTF. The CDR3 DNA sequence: TGCAGCGTGGCCCGGGGTGGGAACTATGGCTACACCTTC.

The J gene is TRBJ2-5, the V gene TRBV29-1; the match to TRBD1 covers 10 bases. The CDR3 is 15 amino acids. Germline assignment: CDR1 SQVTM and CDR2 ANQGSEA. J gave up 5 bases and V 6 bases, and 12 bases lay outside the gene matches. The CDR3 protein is CSVAGTGASLETQYF. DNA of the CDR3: TGCAGCGTAGCCGGGACAGGGGCCTCCTTGGAGACCCAGTACTTC.

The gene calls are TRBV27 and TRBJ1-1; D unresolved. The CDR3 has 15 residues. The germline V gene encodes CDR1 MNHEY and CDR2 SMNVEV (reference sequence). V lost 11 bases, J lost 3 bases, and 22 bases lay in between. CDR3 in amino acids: CAPKAGPRRDTEAFF. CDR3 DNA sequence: TGTGCCCCGAAAGCGGGCCCACGGAGGGACACTGAAGCTTTCTTT.

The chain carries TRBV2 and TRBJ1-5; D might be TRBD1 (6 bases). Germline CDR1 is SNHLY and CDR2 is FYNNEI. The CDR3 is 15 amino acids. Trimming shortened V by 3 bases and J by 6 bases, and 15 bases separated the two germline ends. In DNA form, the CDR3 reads TGTGCCAGCAGTGATCGGACAGCTGGACTTCAGCCCCAGCATTTT. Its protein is CASSDRTAGLQPQHF.

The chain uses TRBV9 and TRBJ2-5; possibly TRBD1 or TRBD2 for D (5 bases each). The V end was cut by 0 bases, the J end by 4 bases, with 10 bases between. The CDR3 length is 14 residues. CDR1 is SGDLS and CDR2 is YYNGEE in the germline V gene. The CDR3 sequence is CASSVAEGRETQYF. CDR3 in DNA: TGTGCCAGCAGCGTAGCTGAGGGGAGAGAGACCCAGTACTTC.

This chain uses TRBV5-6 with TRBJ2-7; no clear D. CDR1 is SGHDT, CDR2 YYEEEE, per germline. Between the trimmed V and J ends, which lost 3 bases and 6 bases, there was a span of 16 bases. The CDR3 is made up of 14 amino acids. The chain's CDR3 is CASSSLEGSSEQYF. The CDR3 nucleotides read TGTGCCAGCAGCTCTCTGGAAGGCTCGTCCGAGCAGTACTTC.

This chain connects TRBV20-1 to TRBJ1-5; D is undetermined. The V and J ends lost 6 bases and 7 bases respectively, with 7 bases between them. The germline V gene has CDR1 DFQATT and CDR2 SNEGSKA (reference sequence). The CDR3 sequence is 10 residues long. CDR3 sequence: CSAGPQPQHF. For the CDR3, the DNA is TGCAGTGCAGGGCCACAGCCCCAGCATTTT.

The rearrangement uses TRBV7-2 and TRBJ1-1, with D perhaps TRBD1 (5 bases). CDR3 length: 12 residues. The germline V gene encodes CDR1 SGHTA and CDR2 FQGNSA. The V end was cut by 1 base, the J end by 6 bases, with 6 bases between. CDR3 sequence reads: CASSLVGPEAFF. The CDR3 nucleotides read TGTGCCAGCAGCTTAGTGGGGCCTGAAGCTTTCTTT.

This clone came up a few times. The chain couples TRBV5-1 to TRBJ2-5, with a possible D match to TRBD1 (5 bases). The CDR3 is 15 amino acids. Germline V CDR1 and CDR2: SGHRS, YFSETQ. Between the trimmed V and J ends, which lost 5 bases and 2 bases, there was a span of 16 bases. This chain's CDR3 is CASSPRWGPQETQYF. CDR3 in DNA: TGCGCCAGCAGTCCCCGATGGGGCCCACAAGAGACCCAGTACTTC.